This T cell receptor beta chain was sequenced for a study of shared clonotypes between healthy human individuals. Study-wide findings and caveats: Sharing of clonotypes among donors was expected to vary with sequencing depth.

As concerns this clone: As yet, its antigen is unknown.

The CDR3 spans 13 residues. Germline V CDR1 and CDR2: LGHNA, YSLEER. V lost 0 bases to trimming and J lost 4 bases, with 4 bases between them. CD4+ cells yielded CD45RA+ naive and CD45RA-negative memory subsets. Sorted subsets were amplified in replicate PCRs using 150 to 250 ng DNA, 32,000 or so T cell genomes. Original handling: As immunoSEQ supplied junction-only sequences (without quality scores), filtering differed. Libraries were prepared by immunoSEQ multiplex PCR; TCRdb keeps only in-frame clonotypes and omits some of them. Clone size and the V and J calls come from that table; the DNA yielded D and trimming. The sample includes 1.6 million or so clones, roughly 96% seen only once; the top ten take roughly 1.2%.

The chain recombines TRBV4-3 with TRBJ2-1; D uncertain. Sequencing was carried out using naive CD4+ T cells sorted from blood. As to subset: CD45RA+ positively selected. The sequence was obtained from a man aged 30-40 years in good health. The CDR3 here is CASSQDFYNEQFF. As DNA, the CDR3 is TGCGCCAGCAGCCAAGACTTTTACAATGAGCAGTTCTTC.